The rows below give T cell receptor beta chains drawn from one sample of a study of blood T cells in healthy people across ages. TCRdb used MiXCR to reprocess the 5' RACE reads, holding one entry per CDR3 protein. The sample contains approximately 700,000 distinct CDR3 sequences, about 30% of which appear only once. The specimen sequenced was blood. The source of these receptors is a woman of 80 years or more in good health. CDR3s include the opening cysteine and the closing phenylalanine or tryptophan. The D gene is left open where the match is weak. Not all rows give a size; the values are once, few, many and, for expanded clones, a class.

V	D	size	J	DNA	CDR3
TRBV7-2	TRBD1	-	TRBJ2-1	TGTGCCAGCAGCTTAGGGGGACAGTACTATAACAATGAGCAGTTCTTC	CASSLGGQYYNNEQFF
TRBV27	TRBD2	few	TRBJ2-5	TGTGCCAGCAGGTTCACTAGCGGGGGGTGCCAAGAGACCCAGTACTTC	CASRFTSGGCQETQYF
TRBV6-2/TRBV6-3	-	-	TRBJ1-6	TGTGCCAGCAGTCCGTATATTGGCGTCTATAATTCACCCCTCCACTTT	CASSPYIGVYNSPLHF
TRBV28	TRBD2	once	TRBJ2-3	TGTGCCAGCAGTGACTCCCCAGCGGGGAGCACAGATACGCAGTATTTT	CASSDSPAGSTDTQYF
TRBV7-2	TRBD2	-	TRBJ2-4	TGTGCCAGCAGCTTAGGTGGGACTAAGTGGGAGCAGTACTTC	CASSLGGTKWEQYF
TRBV10-3	-	many	TRBJ2-5	TGTGCCATCTCTCGACAGAAAGAGACCCAGTACTTC	CAISRQKETQYF
TRBV13	TRBD1	-	TRBJ1-3	TGTGCCAGCAGCCGCCGACAGGGTAGAAGGTCTGGAAACACCATATATTTT	CASSRRQGRRSGNTIYF
TRBV4-3	-	-	TRBJ1-1	TGCGCCAGCAGCCAAGGAGTAGGAATGAACACTGAAGCTTTCTTT	CASSQGVGMNTEAFF
TRBV7-8	-	many	TRBJ2-7	TGTGCCAGCAGCTTAGCGGGGGCAATTACACACGAGCAGTACTTC	CASSLAGAITHEQYF
TRBV28	TRBD1	many	TRBJ1-2	TGTGCCAGCAGGTCTCAGGGGGCTAACTATGGCTACACCTTC	CASRSQGANYGYTF
TRBV20-1	TRBD1	many	TRBJ2-7	TGCAGTGCTAGAGAATCAGGACAGGGTTCGAGGTCCTACGAGCAGTACTTC	CSARESGQGSRSYEQYF
TRBV18	-	many	TRBJ2-5	TGTGCCAGCTCACCTAGGAGCGAGACCCAGTACTTC	CASSPRSETQYF
TRBV28	-	-	TRBJ1-6	TGTGCCAGCAGTTTGCAGCAGGGGTTATCCTATAATTCACCCCTCCACTTT	CASSLQQGLSYNSPLHF
TRBV7-2	-	-	TRBJ1-2	TGTGCCAGCAGCTTCGGGGCAACGGACTATGGCTACACCTTC	CASSFGATDYGYTF
TRBV5-1	-	many	TRBJ2-5	TGCGCCAGCAGCTTGGTTGAGAAGGGGCGAGAGACCCAGTACTTC	CASSLVEKGRETQYF
TRBV6-2/TRBV6-3	-	many	TRBJ2-1	TGTGCCAGCAGTTACCGGGTTGTTGGAGGAGTAAGTGAGCAGTTCTTC	CASSYRVVGGVSEQFF
TRBV27	-	many	TRBJ2-7	TGTGCCAGCAGTTTAAGCCCTCGGGGCGAGCAGTACTTC	CASSLSPRGEQYF
TRBV4-1	-	many	TRBJ2-5	TGCGCCAGCAGCCAAGATCAGGGGCTAGCGACGGAGACCCAGTACTTC	CASSQDQGLATETQYF
TRBV30	TRBD1	few	TRBJ1-4	TGTGCCTGGAGTCGAGGGACAGATCCCCAACTAAGGAGAGGTGAAAAACTGTTTTTT	CAWSRGTDPQLRRGEKLFF
TRBV20-1	-	many	TRBJ2-1	TGCAGTGCTGAAGGACGGGGGTATGGTGAGCAGTTCTTC	CSAEGRGYGEQFF